Below, one T cell receptor beta chain is given with its context. This sample is drawn from a study of T cell responses to AZD1222 COVID-19 vaccine. The germline V gene encodes CDR1 SGDLS and CDR2 YYNGEE. Deletions cut 2 bases from V and 0 bases from J, with 9 bases between. CDR3 length: 15 amino acids. The protocol was immunoSEQ multiplex PCR, while the TCRdb copy is restricted to in-frame clones and leaves out a portion. The sample holds 150,000 to 200,000 clones, approximately 93% seen once. The TCR originated in an adult in good health. Sequencing was performed on peripheral blood, taken on day 0 of AZD1222 vaccination. V gene TRBV9 combines with J gene TRBJ1-3; D is unresolved. CDR3 sequence reads: CASSVSPDSGNTIYF. CDR3 nucleotides: TGTGCCAGCAGCGTCTCGCCAGACTCTGGAAACACCATATATTTT.